This T cell receptor (beta chain) was identified during a study of T cell repertoires and Cas9 in healthy adults. In the study overall: Characterization of SpCas9-reactive CD4 and CD8 T cells covered multi-effector potency, cytotoxicity and lineage.

Some clones are missing from TCRdb's copy, which holds only in-frame ones; the method was immunoSEQ multiplex PCR. In the table there are about 1,500 clones, around 93% of which are singletons. CDR3 length equals 15 residues. V gave up 2 bases and J gave up 1 base; unmatched junction bases: 4. Germline V gives CDR1 MNHEY, CDR2 SMNVEV (reference sequence). Overall study findings and caveats: Preexisting effector T cell responses to SpCas9 were described as ubiquitous among healthy humans studied. Reportedly, SpCas9-reactive effector T cell proliferation and function were mitigated by SpCas9-reactive Tregs in vitro.

The sample taken for sequencing was SpCas9-reactive CD4+ effector T cells (CD137+, CD154-, CD25-, CD127+) from PBMCs; culture status not recorded. This rearrangement joins TRBV27 to TRBJ1-1; 7 bases match TRBD1. This receptor was taken from a human donor in good health. CDR3 region: CASSLRQGRNTEAFF. The DNA of the CDR3 is TGTGCCAGCAGTTTAAGACAGGGTCGGAACACTGAAGCTTTCTTT.